Presented here are 20 T cell receptor beta chains from one specimen sequenced in a study of T cell repertoires in aging, cancer and after chemotherapy (dated by TCRdb to about 2019). TCR beta rearrangements were amplified from genomic DNA isolated from peripheral blood, not from sorted cells or RNA. The instrument given in TCRdb is Illumina MiSeq. Rearranged TRB sequences spanning V, D and J segments were amplified in a multiplex touch-down PCR with a mixed TRB-A/B primer pool. TCRdb trimmed public reads at Q25 via fastp, called clones via MiXCR and kept in-frame beta chains. All rows with the same CDR3 protein become a single entry with the most common DNA and genes. This sample lists fewer than 11,000 distinct CDR3 sequences; less than 30% were detected once. The ten most abundant clones make up 1% to 1.5% of the sample. Sequenced material: blood. The receptors were gathered from a human donor in good health.

About this clonotype: A much larger clonotype is one base distant, so this may be a read error. The chain has TRBV15 and TRBJ2-1; D is undetermined. V was pared by 1 base and J by 10 bases, with 20 bases between. CDR1 LNHNV and CDR2 YYDKDF come from the germline V gene (reference sequence). This CDR3 region has 16 residues. The CDR3 loop is CATSRGDLLPRYEQFF. CDR3 sequence (DNA): TGTGCCACCAGCAGAGGCGACCTACTCCCCCGGTACGAGCAGTTCTTC.

A few counts support this clonotype. The gene calls are TRBV6-4 and TRBJ2-3; D perhaps matches TRBD2 (5 bases). V lost 3 bases to trimming and J lost 0 bases, with 10 bases between them. Per germline, CDR1 MRHNA and CDR2 SNTAGT. The CDR3 consists of 15 residues. CDR3 nucleotides: TGTGCCAGCAGTGAGGAAGCGGCAAGCACAGATACGCAGTATTTT. Protein: CASSEEAASTDTQYF.

The chain links TRBV28 to TRBJ2-7, with 9 bases identical to TRBD1. V shed 11 bases and J 1 base; nucleotides not matched to a gene: 9. CDR3 length equals 14 residues. Germline V gene data show CDR1 as MDHEN and CDR2 as SYDVKM. DNA for the CDR3: TGTGCCGGCTTTAACAGGGGGCGATCCTACGAGCAGTACTTC. It translates to CAGFNRGRSYEQYF.

The chain uses TRBV6-4 and TRBJ2-1; D possibly corresponds to TRBD1 (6 bases). The CDR3 has 13 residues. The germline gives CDR1 MRHNA, CDR2 SNTAGT. V was pared by 0 bases and J by 6 bases, with 6 bases between. CDR3 nucleotides: TGTGCCAGCAGTGACTCGGACAGCAATGAGCAGTTCTTC. Its protein is CASSDSDSNEQFF.

The gene calls are TRBV28 and TRBJ2-5; D could derive from TRBD1 or TRBD2 (5 bases each). This CDR3 region has 16 residues. Trimming cost V 7 bases and J 2 bases, with 20 bases left between them. Germline V gene sequence: CDR1 MDHEN, CDR2 SYDVKM. Written as DNA, the CDR3 is TGTGCCAGCACCTCGGGACGGATAACGAAACAAGAGACCCAGTACTTC. This encodes CASTSGRITKQETQYF.

This clonotype turned up a few times. The chain couples TRBV6-2 or TRBV6-3 to TRBJ2-5, with D perhaps TRBD2 (6 bases). This CDR3 spans 15 amino acids. Trimming left V 6 bases short and J 4 bases short, with 18 bases between. Germline values: CDR1 MNHEY, CDR2 SVGEGT. CDR3 region: CASSALGGSRETQYF. The CDR3 DNA reads as TGTGCCAGCAGCGCGCTTGGGGGGAGTCGAGAGACCCAGTACTTC.

By share, this clonotype ranks as medium-sized. The J gene is TRBJ2-6, the V gene TRBV30, with TRBD1 identical over 8 bases. V was pared by 4 bases and J by 0 bases, with 5 bases of the junction left unmatched. CDR3 length: 16 amino acids. The V gene's germline CDR1 is GTSNPN and CDR2 SVGIG (reference sequence). The CDR3 here is CAWTGTGRSGANVLTF. DNA for the CDR3: TGTGCCTGGACCGGGACAGGTCGCTCTGGGGCCAACGTCCTGACTTTC.

By share, this clonotype ranks as medium-sized. This chain uses TRBV29-1 with TRBJ1-1; D might be TRBD1 (6 bases). CDR1 SQVTM and CDR2 ANQGSEA come from the germline V gene. V gave up 7 bases and J gave up 7 bases, with 13 bases separating them. This CDR3 is built from 11 residues. The CDR3: CSDDHRDEAFF. CDR3 DNA sequence: TGCAGCGATGATCACAGGGATGAAGCTTTCTTT.

The V gene is TRBV4-1, the J gene TRBJ1-2, with D unclear. The germline CDR1 and CDR2 sequences are MGHRA and YSYEKL. The V end lost 4 bases, the J end lost 6 bases, and 15 bases lay between the germline ends. The CDR3 contains 14 residues. CDR3 in amino acids: CASSRPKLYDGYTF. CDR3 nucleotide sequence: TGCGCCAGCAGCCGCCCTAAACTGTACGATGGCTACACCTTC.

In its sample, this clonotype is medium-sized (0.01 to 0.1%). This chain joins TRBV6-5 and TRBJ1-1; D call uncertain. Germline CDR1 MNHEY, CDR2 SVGAGI. The CDR3 length is 12 residues. Trimming shortened V by 2 bases and J by 1 base, and 2 bases separated the two germline ends. CDR3 nucleotides: TGTGCCAGCAGTTACAGGAACACTGAAGCTTTCTTT. This encodes CASSYRNTEAFF.

This clonotype is medium-sized. The chain recombines TRBV15 with TRBJ2-2; 9 bases line up with TRBD1. This CDR3 region has 18 residues. Germline CDR1 is LNHNV and CDR2 is YYDKDF (reference sequence). J gave up 2 bases and V 5 bases, and 12 bases lay outside the gene matches. The chain's CDR3 is CATSPTQGARPNTGELFF. CDR3 DNA: TGTGCCACCAGCCCTACACAGGGGGCGCGCCCTAACACCGGGGAGCTGTTTTTT. The variable domain in full, with the rest retrieved from reference TRBV15 and TRBJ2-2, is DAMVIQNPRYQVTQFGKPVTLSCSQTLNHNVMYWYQQKSSQAPKLLFHYYDKDFNNEADTPDNFQSRRPNTSFCFLDIRSPGLGDTAMYLCATSPTQGARPNTGELFFGEGSRLTVL.

The DNA of the CDR3 is TGTGCCAGCAGTTACCGGACAGGGTCCTACGAGCAGTACTTC. This translates into CASSYRTGSYEQYF. V gene TRBV28 combines with J gene TRBJ2-7, with TRBD1 matching 8 bases. The CDR3 is 14 amino acids. The V gene end was trimmed by 4 bases and the J gene end by 1 base; junction bases not matched to a gene: 3. CDR1 is MDHEN, CDR2 SYDVKM, per germline.

The chain carries TRBV5-5 and TRBJ2-1, with D possibly called TRBD1 or TRBD2 (5 bases each). The CDR3 has 15 amino acids. The germline gives CDR1 SGHKS, CDR2 YYEKEE (reference sequence). The V end was cut by 2 bases, the J end by 0 bases, with 9 bases between. Here the CDR3 DNA reads TGTGCCAGCAGCTTCGCTGGGGGCTCCTACAATGAGCAGTTCTTC. Amino acids: CASSFAGGSYNEQFF.

V usage is TRBV7-9 and J usage is TRBJ2-5; TRBD1 matches 7 bases. Germline CDR1 and CDR2: SEHNR and FQNEAQ (reference sequence). The CDR3 sequence is 15 residues long. V lost 7 bases, J lost 2 bases, and 10 bases stayed unmatched. The CDR3 DNA reads as TGTGCCAGCAATTGGGGACAGATAGGACAAGAGACCCAGTACTTC. Translating gives CASNWGQIGQETQYF.

This clonotype is medium-sized (0.01 to 0.1%). This sequence joins TRBV6-5 and TRBJ2-1; D gene unclear. V lost 5 bases and J lost 6, with 8 bases in between. CDR3 length: 12 amino acids. Germline assignment: CDR1 MNHEY and CDR2 SVGAGI. The CDR3 region has the DNA TGTGCCAGCAGTACCTACGGCAATGAGCAGTTCTTC. Protein sequence: CASSTYGNEQFF.

This sequence joins TRBV28 and TRBJ1-2; TRBD1 agrees at 10 bases. Germline V gene data show CDR1 as MDHEN and CDR2 as SYDVKM. The CDR3 sequence is 16 residues long. J lost 5 bases, V lost 2 bases, and 8 bases had no gene match. CDR3 amino acids: CASSLVFGTGDYGYTF. The DNA for the CDR3 is TGTGCCAGCAGTTTAGTCTTTGGGACAGGGGATTATGGCTACACCTTC.

V and J are TRBV6-5 and TRBJ1-5; possibly TRBD1 for D (6 bases). The CDR3 contains 15 residues. The germline V and J ends were trimmed by 7 bases and 4 bases, with 17 bases remaining between them. In germline, CDR1 is MNHEY, CDR2 SVGAGI. In DNA, the CDR3 is TGTGCCAGCAACCTATTCACAGGGCCGAATCAGCCCCAGCATTTT. Encoded protein: CASNLFTGPNQPQHF.

This clonotype ranks as medium-sized. V is TRBV29-1 and J is TRBJ1-1; 7 bases fit TRBD1. In germline, CDR1 is SQVTM, CDR2 ANQGSEA. This CDR3 region has 13 residues. The CDR3 nucleotides read TGCAGTGGGGGGACAGCCTTAACCACTGAAGCTTTCTTT. It translates to CSGGTALTTEAFF.

This clonotype has just one count. The chain is built from TRBV5-6 and TRBJ2-7, with a possible D match to TRBD2 (7 bases). Germline V gene sequence: CDR1 SGHDT, CDR2 YYEEEE. Trimming cost V 0 bases and J 7 bases, with 20 bases left between them. The CDR3 sequence is 16 residues long. The CDR3 here is CASSLVANRGDNEQYF. The CDR3 region has the DNA TGTGCCAGCAGCTTGGTGGCGAATCGGGGGGACAATGAGCAGTACTTC.

The V and J genes are TRBV19 and TRBJ2-1; 7 bases map to TRBD2. V shed 6 bases, J shed 7 bases, and the junction held 12 bases outside the gene matches. Per the germline V gene, CDR1 is LNHDA and CDR2 is SQIVND (reference sequence). CDR3 length: 15 amino acids. Here the CDR3 reads CASRGGAGDWNEQFF. The CDR3 DNA reads TGTGCCAGTAGGGGAGGGGCGGGAGACTGGAATGAGCAGTTCTTC.